This passage covers 27 T cell receptor beta chains from one sample sequenced in a study of cytomegalovirus exposure and HLA in healthy donors. PCR used 60 Vbeta primers and 13 Jbeta primers. TCRdb's copy holds only in-frame clones and misses some; the assay was immunoSEQ multiplex PCR. Of 150,000 or so clones listed, roughly 79% are singletons. The sample comprised PBMCs. These receptors were taken from a man aged 50-59 years in good health and CMV-seropositive.

The rearrangement links TRBV7-9 to TRBJ1-4, with 7 positions matching TRBD1. Germline CDR1 is SEHNR and CDR2 is FQNEAQ (reference sequence). This CDR3 has 15 residues. With 1 base clipped from V and 5 bases from J, the junction kept 4 bases outside the gene matches. The DNA for the CDR3 is TGTGCCAGCAGCTTAGGGGACAGACTAAATGAAAAACTGTTTTTT. Amino acid sequence: CASSLGDRLNEKLFF. Filled out from reference TRBV7-9 and TRBJ1-4, the complete variable domain reads DTGVSQNPRHKITKRGQNVTFRCDPISEHNRLYWYRQTLGQGPEFLTYFQNEAQLEKSRLLSDRFSAERPKGSFSTLEIQRTEQGDSAMYLCASSLGDRLNEKLFFGSGTQLSVL.

V and J are TRBV14 and TRBJ1-6; TRBD1 matches 11 bases. V lost 4 bases and J lost 7; bases outside the gene matches: 9. The CDR3 spans 17 residues. Germline CDR1 is SGHDN and CDR2 is FVKESK. CDR3 loop: CASSLKGGTGGNSPLHF. CDR3 bases: TGTGCCAGCAGCCTCAAAGGGGGGACAGGGGGAAATTCACCCCTCCACTTT.

The CDR3 bases are TGCGCCAGCAGCCAAGCCCCGGATTCTGGGCGGGGGGGCCAGGATGAGCAGTTCTTC. It translates to CASSQAPDSGRGGQDEQFF. This rearrangement joins TRBV4-1 to TRBJ2-1, with TRBD2 matching 9 bases. The CDR3 has 19 amino acids. CDR1 is MGHRA, CDR2 YSYEKL, per germline. J lost 8 bases, V lost 1 base, and 18 bases had no gene match.

The chain carries TRBV7-3 and TRBJ2-2; the D gene is possibly TRBD2 (6 bases). V dropped 5 bases and J dropped 15 bases, with 16 bases sitting between them. This CDR3 is built from 12 residues. In germline, CDR1 is SGHTA, CDR2 FQGTGA. The CDR3 protein is CASSPASGVVFF. CDR3 DNA sequence: TGTGCCAGCAGCCCCGCCTCGGGGGTGGTGTTTTTT.

This chain connects TRBV27 to TRBJ2-1; 8 bases map to TRBD1. Germline V gene data show CDR1 as MNHEY and CDR2 as SMNVEV (reference sequence). CDR3 length: 14 amino acids. Trimming cost V 2 bases and J 8 bases; bases outside gene matches: 5. This CDR3 is CASSLQGASYEQFF. CDR3 DNA sequence: TGTGCCAGCAGTTTACAGGGGGCGTCATATGAGCAGTTCTTC.

The chain couples TRBV5-1 to TRBJ2-5; perhaps TRBD2 as D (6 bases). The CDR3 covers 13 residues. V was cut by 5 bases and J by 2 bases, with 10 bases left in between. Germline loops: CDR1 SGHRS, CDR2 YFSETQ. In nucleotides, the CDR3 is TGCGCCAGCAGGCACGGGACTCAAGAGACCCAGTACTTC. Translating it yields CASRHGTQETQYF.

The chain carries TRBV28 and TRBJ1-5; TRBD1 aligns across 7 bases. This CDR3 has 16 amino acids. V shed 5 bases, J shed 5 bases, and the junction held 12 bases outside the gene matches. The V gene's germline CDR1 is MDHEN and CDR2 SYDVKM. The CDR3 DNA sequence: TGTGCCAGCAGTCTCTCTTCCAGGGGGTGGGATCAGCCCCAGCATTTT. This sequence encodes CASSLSSRGWDQPQHF.

Only a few counts were recorded for this clone. The rearrangement links TRBV6-5 to TRBJ1-1; 9 bases map to TRBD1. From germline, CDR1 is MNHEY and CDR2 SVGAGI. CDR3 length: 14 residues. Trimming cost V 6 bases and J 5 bases; bases outside gene matches: 7. CDR3 nucleotides: TGTGCCAGCAGCCAAGACAGGGGGGTGACTGAAGCTTTCTTT. Its protein is CASSQDRGVTEAFF.

The sample holds a few counts of this clone. This chain joins TRBV5-6 and TRBJ2-7; D is uncertain. V was clipped by 3 bases and J by 0 bases, with 4 bases between them. Germline assignment: CDR1 SGHDT and CDR2 YYEEEE. This CDR3 is built from 12 residues. The CDR3 sequence: CASSYSSYEQYF. The CDR3 DNA sequence: TGTGCCAGCAGCTACAGCTCCTACGAGCAGTACTTC.

The rearrangement joins TRBV14 to TRBJ2-1, with 7 bases that match TRBD2. CDR1 and CDR2 (germline): SGHDN, FVKESK. The J segment lost 3 bases and the V segment lost 6 bases, leaving 8 bases of the junction unmatched. The CDR3 has 15 amino acids. This CDR3 reads CASRGGAGIYNEQFF. The CDR3 DNA is TGTGCCAGCAGGGGGGGAGCGGGGATCTACAATGAGCAGTTCTTC.

The chain is built from TRBV9 and TRBJ2-5, with D possibly TRBD1 on 6 matching bases. The CDR3 is 14 residues long. CDR1 and CDR2 from the germline V gene are SGDLS and YYNGEE. V was trimmed by 3 bases and J by 2 bases, leaving 11 bases between them. CDR3 in amino acids: CASSANRDQETQYF. In DNA, the CDR3 is TGTGCCAGCAGCGCCAACAGGGATCAAGAGACCCAGTACTTC.

The V gene is TRBV28, the J gene TRBJ2-3; 8 bases agree with TRBD2. Germline assignment: CDR1 MDHEN and CDR2 SYDVKM. V lost 3 bases and J lost 0; bases outside the gene matches: 11. CDR3 length equals 18 residues. The CDR3 loop reads CASSFASGGVYSTDTQYF. The CDR3 nucleotides read TGTGCCAGCAGTTTTGCAAGCGGGGGAGTATATAGCACAGATACGCAGTATTTT.

The chain is built from TRBV5-1 and TRBJ2-2, with TRBD2 identical over 11 bases. The trim removed 5 bases at V and 4 bases at J, leaving 7 bases unmatched. The CDR3 is 16 residues long. The germline V gene encodes CDR1 SGHRS and CDR2 YFSETQ. This CDR3 is CASRGPGLAVTGELFF. As DNA, the CDR3 is TGCGCCAGCAGGGGACCGGGACTAGCGGTCACCGGGGAGCTGTTTTTT.

The chain is built from TRBV5-4 and TRBJ1-2; D is perhaps TRBD1 (6 bases). This CDR3 spans 15 amino acids. Germline V CDR1 and CDR2: SGHNT, YYREEE (reference sequence). Trimming removed 6 bases at V and 8 bases at J, with 23 bases between. The DNA of the CDR3 is TGTGCCAGCAACCAGGAAACAGGGTACGGTGAAGGCTACACCTTC. Protein sequence: CASNQETGYGEGYTF.

The chain joins TRBV7-2 to TRBJ2-7; 8 nucleotides agree with TRBD1. The CDR3 runs 14 residues. Germline V gene sequence: CDR1 SGHTA, CDR2 FQGNSA. V was clipped by 5 bases and J by 2 bases; unmatched bases: 5. The CDR3 here is CASSHDRGPYEQYV. In DNA form, the CDR3 reads TGTGCCAGCAGCCACGACAGGGGTCCCTACGAGCAGTACGTC.

The V call is TRBV6-5, the J call TRBJ2-1; D call uncertain. This CDR3 comprises 15 residues. The ends were cut back, 0 bases at V and 4 bases at J, with 10 bases in the middle. CDR1 is MNHEY, CDR2 SVGAGI, per germline. The CDR3 protein is CASSYSDTLYNEQFF. The CDR3 coding sequence is TGTGCCAGCAGTTACTCAGACACGTTATACAATGAGCAGTTCTTC.

The chain uses TRBV6-1 and TRBJ1-1; 7 positions match TRBD1. CDR3 length: 12 residues. CDR1 and CDR2 from the germline V gene are MNHNS and SASEGT. The ends lost 11 bases at V and 4 bases at J; junction bases unmatched: 7. CDR3 bases: TGTGCCTTAAGGGGGCAGGGCACTGAAGCTTTCTTT. Translated: CALRGQGTEAFF.

This clone was recorded once. The chain uses TRBV11-1 and TRBJ1-3, with D maybe TRBD1 (5 bases). The V gene lost 6 bases and the J gene lost 4 bases, with 16 bases spanning the gap. The CDR3 has 15 amino acids. CDR1 is SGHAT, CDR2 FQDESV, per germline (reference sequence). CDR3 region: CASSHDRATGNTIYF. In DNA form, the CDR3 reads TGTGCCAGCAGTCACGACAGAGCTACGGGAAACACCATATATTTT.

The chain joins TRBV5-4 to TRBJ2-4; the match to TRBD1 covers 7 bases. Germline V gene lookup returns CDR1 SGHNT and CDR2 YYREEE (reference sequence). The CDR3 sequence is 16 residues long. The ends lost 4 bases at V and 0 bases at J; junction bases unmatched: 7. As DNA, the CDR3 is TGTGCCAGCAGCACCGACAGGGAAGGAGCCAAAAACATTCAGTACTTC. It codes for CASSTDREGAKNIQYF.

The chain has TRBV7-8 and TRBJ1-3, with D possibly being TRBD1 (5 bases). CDR1 and CDR2 (germline): SGHVS, FQNEAQ. The V and J ends lost 2 bases and 4 bases respectively, with 15 bases between them. This CDR3 contains 16 residues. CDR3 sequence (DNA): TGTGCCAGCAGCTTATGGGGCCAGGGCTTGGGAAACACCATATATTTT. Residues: CASSLWGQGLGNTIYF.

The V gene is TRBV29-1, the J gene TRBJ2-5; TRBD2 matches 7 bases. With 4 bases clipped from V and 5 bases from J, the junction kept 4 bases outside the gene matches. The germline gives CDR1 SQVTM, CDR2 ANQGSEA. The CDR3 extends over 12 amino acids. This CDR3 reads CSVAGGGETQYF. CDR3 DNA sequence: TGCAGCGTTGCTGGGGGGGGTGAGACCCAGTACTTC. Looking up the rest from reference TRBV29-1 and TRBJ2-5 gives the full variable domain: SAVISQKPSRDICQRGTSLTIQCQVDSQVTMMFWYRQQPGQSLTLIATANQGSEATYESGFVIDKFPISRPNLTFSTLTVSNMSPEDSSIYLCSVAGGGETQYFGPGTRLLVL.

The gene calls are TRBV15 and TRBJ2-5; 7 nucleotides match TRBD1. Trimming at V came to 6 bases and at J to 1 base, leaving 5 bases not matched to a gene. The CDR3 has 14 amino acids. CDR1 is LNHNV and CDR2 is YYDKDF in the germline V gene (reference sequence). The CDR3 spells CATRAWTGQETQYF. CDR3 DNA: TGTGCCACCAGAGCGTGGACAGGCCAAGAGACCCAGTACTTC.

The V call is TRBV7-2, the J call TRBJ2-1; D may be TRBD2 (6 bases). CDR1 and CDR2 from the germline V gene are SGHTA and FQGNSA. The CDR3 is made up of 15 amino acids. V gave up 5 bases and J gave up 3 bases, with 14 bases separating them. The CDR3, as DNA: TGTGCCAGCAGCCCTCTCGGAGGGATCTACAATGAGCAGTTCTTC. Its translation: CASSPLGGIYNEQFF.

The chain recombines TRBV29-1 with TRBJ2-3; maybe TRBD1 (5 bases). The germline V gene encodes CDR1 SQVTM and CDR2 ANQGSEA. V lost 3 bases and J lost 0, with 10 bases in between. The length of the CDR3 is 14 residues. CDR3 protein: CSVELGDSTDTQYF. The CDR3 coding sequence is TGCAGCGTTGAGTTAGGGGATAGCACAGATACGCAGTATTTT.

This chain connects TRBV16 to TRBJ1-5, with D perhaps TRBD1 (5 bases). The ends were cut back, 2 bases at V and 7 bases at J, with 15 bases in the middle. There are 15 residues in the CDR3. Germline V gene data show CDR1 as KGHSY and CDR2 as FQNENV. CDR3 sequence reads: CASSQEGQGRQPQHF. The CDR3 DNA reads as TGTGCCAGCAGCCAAGAAGGGCAGGGAAGGCAGCCCCAGCATTTT.

V is TRBV19 and J is TRBJ2-7; 9 bases map to TRBD1. Germline trimming cut 6 bases from V and 9 bases from J; bases unmatched to any gene: 12. CDR3 size: 14 residues. CDR1 is LNHDA and CDR2 is SQIVND in the germline V gene (reference sequence). The CDR3, as DNA: TGTGCCAGTAGGGGGAAGGGACAGGGAAGTGCGCAGTACGTC. It yields the protein CASRGKGQGSAQYV.

This clone was observed once. This chain uses TRBV5-1 with TRBJ2-1, with 9 nucleotides matching TRBD1. The CDR3 is 15 residues long. Germline V gene data show CDR1 as SGHRS and CDR2 as YFSETQ. V lost 7 bases and J lost 4; bases outside the gene matches: 9. In nucleotides, the CDR3 is TGCGCCAGCGGAAGACAGGGGGAAATTTACAATGAGCAGTTCTTC. Amino acid sequence: CASGRQGEIYNEQFF.